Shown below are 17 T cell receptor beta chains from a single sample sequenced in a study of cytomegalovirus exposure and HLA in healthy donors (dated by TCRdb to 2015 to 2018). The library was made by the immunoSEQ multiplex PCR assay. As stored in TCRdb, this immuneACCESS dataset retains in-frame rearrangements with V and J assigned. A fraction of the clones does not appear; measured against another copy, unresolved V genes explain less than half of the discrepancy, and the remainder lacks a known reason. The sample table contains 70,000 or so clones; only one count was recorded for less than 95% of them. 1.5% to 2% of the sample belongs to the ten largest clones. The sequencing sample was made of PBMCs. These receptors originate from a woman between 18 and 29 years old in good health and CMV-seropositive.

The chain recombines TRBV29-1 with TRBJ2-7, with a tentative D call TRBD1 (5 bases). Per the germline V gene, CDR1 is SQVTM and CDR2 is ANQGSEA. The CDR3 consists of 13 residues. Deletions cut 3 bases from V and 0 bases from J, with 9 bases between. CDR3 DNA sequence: TGCAGCGTTGACCTGGACACCTCCTACGAGCAGTACTTC. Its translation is CSVDLDTSYEQYF.

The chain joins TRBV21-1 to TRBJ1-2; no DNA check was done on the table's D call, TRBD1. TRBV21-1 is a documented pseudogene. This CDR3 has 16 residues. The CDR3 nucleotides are TGTGCCACCATCGAGATAGGGGGACAGGAGGGGTATGGCTACACCTTC. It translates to CATIEIGGQEGYGYTF.

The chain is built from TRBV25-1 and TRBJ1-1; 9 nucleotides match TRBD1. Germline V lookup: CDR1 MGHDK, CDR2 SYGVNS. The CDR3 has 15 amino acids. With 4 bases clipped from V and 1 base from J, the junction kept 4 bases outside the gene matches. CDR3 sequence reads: CASSGTGEENTEAFF. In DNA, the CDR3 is TGTGCCAGCAGTGGGACAGGGGAAGAGAACACTGAAGCTTTCTTT.

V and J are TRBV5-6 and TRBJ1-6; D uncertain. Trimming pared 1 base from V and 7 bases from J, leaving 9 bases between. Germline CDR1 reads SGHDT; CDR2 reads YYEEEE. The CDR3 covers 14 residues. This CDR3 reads CASSLRAGNSPLHF. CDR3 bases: TGTGCCAGCAGCTTGCGTGCGGGCAATTCACCCCTCCACTTT.

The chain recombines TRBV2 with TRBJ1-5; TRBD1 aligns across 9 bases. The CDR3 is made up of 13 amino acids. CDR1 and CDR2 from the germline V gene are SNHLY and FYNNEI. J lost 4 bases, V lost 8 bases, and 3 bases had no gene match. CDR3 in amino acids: CASHGQGNQPQHF. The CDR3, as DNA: TGTGCCAGCCATGGACAGGGGAATCAGCCCCAGCATTTT.

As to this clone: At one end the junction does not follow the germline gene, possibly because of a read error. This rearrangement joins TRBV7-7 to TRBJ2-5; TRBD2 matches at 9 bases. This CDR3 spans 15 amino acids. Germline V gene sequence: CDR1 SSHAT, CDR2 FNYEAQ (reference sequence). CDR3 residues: CASSLGGGVQETQYF. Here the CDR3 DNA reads TGTGCTAGCAGCTTAGGCGGGGGGGTCCAAGAGACCCAGTACTTC.

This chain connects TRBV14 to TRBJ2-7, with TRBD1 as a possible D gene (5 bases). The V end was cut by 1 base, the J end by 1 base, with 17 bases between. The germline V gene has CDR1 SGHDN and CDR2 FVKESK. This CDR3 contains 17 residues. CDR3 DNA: TGTGCCAGCAGCCAAGTCCCCGTTAGGGGCCCTTCCTACGAGCAGTACTTC. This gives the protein CASSQVPVRGPSYEQYF.

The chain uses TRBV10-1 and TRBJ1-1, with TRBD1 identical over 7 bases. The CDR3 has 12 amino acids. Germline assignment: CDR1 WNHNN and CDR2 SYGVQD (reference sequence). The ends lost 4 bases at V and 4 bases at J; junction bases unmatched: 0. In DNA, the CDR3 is TGCGCCAGCAGTGGACAGGGCACTGAAGCTTTCTTT. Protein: CASSGQGTEAFF.

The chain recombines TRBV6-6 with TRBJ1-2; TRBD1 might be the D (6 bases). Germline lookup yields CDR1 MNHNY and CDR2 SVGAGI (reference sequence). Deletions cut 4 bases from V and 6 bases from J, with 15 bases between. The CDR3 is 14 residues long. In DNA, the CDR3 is TGTGCCAGCAGTTTGGGGACGGACAGAAATGGCTACACCTTC. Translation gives CASSLGTDRNGYTF.

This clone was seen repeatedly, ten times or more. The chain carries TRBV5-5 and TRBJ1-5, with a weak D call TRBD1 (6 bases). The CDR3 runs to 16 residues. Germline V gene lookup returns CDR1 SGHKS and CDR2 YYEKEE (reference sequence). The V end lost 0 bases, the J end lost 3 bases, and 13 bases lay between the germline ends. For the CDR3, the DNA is TGTGCCAGCAGCTTGGACCCCCAGGGGCTCAATCAGCCCCAGCATTTT. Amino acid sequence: CASSLDPQGLNQPQHF.

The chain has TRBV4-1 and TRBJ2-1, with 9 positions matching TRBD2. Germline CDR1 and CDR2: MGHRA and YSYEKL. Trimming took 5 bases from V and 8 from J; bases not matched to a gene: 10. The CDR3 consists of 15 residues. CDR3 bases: TGCGCCAGCAGCAGGGAGGCGGGGGGGCAGTATGAGCAGTTCTTC. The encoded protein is CASSREAGGQYEQFF.

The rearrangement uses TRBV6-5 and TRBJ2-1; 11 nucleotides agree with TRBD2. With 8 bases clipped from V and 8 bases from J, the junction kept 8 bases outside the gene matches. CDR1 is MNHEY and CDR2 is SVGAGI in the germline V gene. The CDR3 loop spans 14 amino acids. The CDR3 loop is CASGLAGGSDEQFF. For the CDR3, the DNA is TGTGCCAGCGGGCTAGCGGGAGGTTCGGATGAGCAGTTCTTC.

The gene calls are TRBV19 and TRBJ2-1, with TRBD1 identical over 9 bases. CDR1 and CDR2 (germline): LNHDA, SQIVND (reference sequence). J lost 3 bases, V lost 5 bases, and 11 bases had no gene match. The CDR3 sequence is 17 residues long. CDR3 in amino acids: CASSAQGAQSNYNEQFF. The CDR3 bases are TGTGCCAGTAGTGCACAGGGGGCGCAGAGTAACTACAATGAGCAGTTCTTC. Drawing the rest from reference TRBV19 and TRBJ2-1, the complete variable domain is DGGITQSPKYLFRKEGQNVTLSCEQNLNHDAMYWYRQDPGQGLRLIYYSQIVNDFQKGDIAEGYSVSREKKESFPLTVTSAQKNPTAFYLCASSAQGAQSNYNEQFFGPGTRLTVL.

CDR3 sequence: CASSGSRDSLNEKLFF. The CDR3 nucleotides are TGTGCCAGTAGCGGATCACGGGACAGCCTTAATGAAAAACTGTTTTTT. V usage is TRBV19 and J usage is TRBJ1-4; 7 nucleotides align to TRBD1. The CDR3 loop spans 16 amino acids. V trimming: 6 bases; J trimming: 4 bases; junction bases outside the gene matches: 11. Per the germline V gene, CDR1 is LNHDA and CDR2 is SQIVND (reference sequence). The whole variable domain, remainder taken from reference TRBV19 and TRBJ1-4, is DGGITQSPKYLFRKEGQNVTLSCEQNLNHDAMYWYRQDPGQGLRLIYYSQIVNDFQKGDIAEGYSVSREKKESFPLTVTSAQKNPTAFYLCASSGSRDSLNEKLFFGSGTQLSVL.

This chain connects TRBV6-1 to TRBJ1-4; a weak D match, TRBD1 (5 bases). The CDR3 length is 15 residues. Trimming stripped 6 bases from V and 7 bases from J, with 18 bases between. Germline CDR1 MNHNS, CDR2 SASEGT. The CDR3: CASSRDSGFGEKLFF. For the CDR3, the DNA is TGTGCCAGCAGCCGGGACTCCGGGTTCGGTGAAAAACTGTTTTTT.

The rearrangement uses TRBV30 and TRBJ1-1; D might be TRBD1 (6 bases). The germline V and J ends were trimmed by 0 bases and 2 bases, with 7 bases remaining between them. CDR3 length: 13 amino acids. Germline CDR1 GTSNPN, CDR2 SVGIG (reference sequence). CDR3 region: CAWSVQGNTEAFF. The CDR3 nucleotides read TGTGCCTGGAGTGTACAGGGAAACACTGAAGCTTTCTTT.

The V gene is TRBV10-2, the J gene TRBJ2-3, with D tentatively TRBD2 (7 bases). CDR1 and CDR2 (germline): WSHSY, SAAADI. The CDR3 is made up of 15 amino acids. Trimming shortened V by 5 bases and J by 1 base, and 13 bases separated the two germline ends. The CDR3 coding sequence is TGCGCCAGCAGTTCTCCGGGGGGCCGCACAGATACGCAGTATTTT. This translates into CASSSPGGRTDTQYF.